The entry below describes one T cell receptor (beta chain). The antigen remains undetermined. This sample was taken from a study of T cells after yellow fever vaccination. Study outcomes and limitations: Subsequent to the booster, the majority of primary-vaccination clones reappeared (around 96% CD4, about 90% CD8). Although most clonotypes did not, a small share appeared in both CD4 and CD8 compartments.

Each CDR3 protein is one row after TCRdb ran MiXCR on the 5' RACE reads. In the table there are approximately 600,000 distinct CDR3 sequences, roughly an eighth of which are singletons. CDR1 SGHRS and CDR2 YFSETQ come from the germline V gene. Deletions cut 0 bases from V and 6 bases from J, with 8 bases between. This CDR3 region has 13 residues. The receptor comes from a man aged 25 to 40 who received the YFV17D yellow fever vaccine. This sample comprised PBMCs, obtained on the day of the yellow fever booster vaccination. The J gene is TRBJ2-3, the V gene TRBV5-1; D gene unclear. The CDR3 sequence is CASSLEARDTQYF. The CDR3 nucleotides are TGCGCCAGCAGCTTGGAGGCTAGGGATACGCAGTATTTT.